This T cell receptor (beta chain) was recorded in a study of response to subunit inactivated influenza vaccine. Study results and caveats: Authors suggested each seasonal influenza vaccination recruits few new T cells.

Regarding this clonotype: The target antigen is unknown.

TCRdb passed the RT-PCR reads through MiXCR, listing each CDR3 protein once. This table has 650,000 to 800,000 distinct CDR3 sequences, 15% to 20% appearing once. The sequencing used PBMCs from blood, collected 4 to 6 days after vaccination. The source of this sequence is a man aged 45-65 years who received an inactivated influenza vaccine.

DNA for the CDR3: TGCAGTGCTTTCCCCAGTTATACGGACAGGGGATATAATTCACCCCTCCACTTT. Translating it yields CSAFPSYTDRGYNSPLHF. The chain carries TRBV20-1 and TRBJ1-6, with 9 bases matching TRBD1. CDR3 size: 18 residues. Germline V gene sequence: CDR1 DFQATT, CDR2 SNEGSKA (reference sequence). V dropped 5 bases and J dropped 4; count of bases not matched to a gene: 15.